The 7 T cell receptor beta chains below come from one sample, sequenced in a study of shared clonotypes between healthy human individuals (dated by TCRdb to 2020 to 2021). Library preparation used the immunoSEQ multiplex PCR assay. TCRdb's version of the immuneACCESS table is confined to in-frame rearrangements and falls short of the full clone set. An unresolved V gene accounts for under half of the shortfall where checked; the remainder is of unknown origin. For this sample there are under 2,500,000 clones; around 95% appear just once. The ten largest clones take up around 0.13% of the sample. The sequenced material came from naive CD4+ T cells sorted from blood. Taken with the paper, the label for cell subset or site translates to: CD45RA+ positively selected. All receptors derive from a man younger than 30 in good health.

The chain recombines TRBV27 with TRBJ1-1; TRBD1 might be the D (6 bases). Trimming removed 6 bases from V and 0 bases from J, with 11 bases in between. The CDR3 is 14 amino acids. The V gene's germline CDR1 is MNHEY and CDR2 SMNVEV (reference sequence). CDR3 amino acids: CASRRTAMNTEAFF. The CDR3 DNA reads TGTGCCAGCAGACGGACAGCCATGAACACTGAAGCTTTCTTT.

This chain connects TRBV5-6 to TRBJ1-5; tentatively, D is TRBD1 (6 bases). Trimming removed 0 bases at V and 1 base at J, with 14 bases between. The CDR3 sequence is 17 residues long. The V gene's germline CDR1 is SGHDT and CDR2 YYEEEE. CDR3: CASSLALGQGSNQPQHF. The CDR3, as DNA: TGTGCCAGCAGCTTGGCACTTGGCCAGGGGAGCAATCAGCCCCAGCATTTT.

The rearrangement links TRBV10-3 to TRBJ1-1, with 7 bases identical to TRBD1. Germline CDR1 is ENHRY and CDR2 is SYGVKD. The CDR3 runs to 12 residues. V shed 4 bases, J shed 10 bases, and the junction held 6 bases outside the gene matches. CDR3 in DNA: TGTGCCATCAGTGCTACAGGGGCGGGAGCTTTCTTT. Translated, it gives CAISATGAGAFF.

The chain is built from TRBV4-2 and TRBJ1-4; tentative D call: TRBD1 (5 bases). CDR3 length equals 18 residues. Deletions cut 0 bases from V and 8 bases from J, with 22 bases between. The V gene's germline CDR1 is LGHNA and CDR2 YNFKEQ. The CDR3 region has the DNA TGTGCCAGCAGCCAAGATATCCTCGGGGCAGTCGTCGGAGAAAAACTGTTTTTT. This translates into CASSQDILGAVVGEKLFF.

V and J are TRBV2 and TRBJ1-3; possibly TRBD1 for D (5 bases). The V end lost 6 bases, the J end lost 0 bases, and 6 bases lay between the germline ends. CDR1 and CDR2 (germline): SNHLY, FYNNEI. The CDR3 is made up of 13 amino acids. The CDR3 loop reads CASRTASGNTIYF. CDR3 sequence (DNA): TGTGCCAGCAGGACAGCCTCTGGAAACACCATATATTTT.

The rearrangement links TRBV5-1 to TRBJ1-6, with TRBD1 as a possible D gene (6 bases). The CDR3 runs 16 residues. Trimming took off 0 bases at V and 7 bases at J, with 14 bases between the two ends. Germline V gene data show CDR1 as SGHRS and CDR2 as YFSETQ. CDR3: CASSLARQGYNSPLHF. For the CDR3, the DNA is TGCGCCAGCAGCTTGGCACGGCAGGGGTACAATTCACCCCTCCACTTT.

The chain couples TRBV20-1 to TRBJ1-4, with D uncertain. This CDR3 has 11 amino acids. The germline gives CDR1 DFQATT, CDR2 SNEGSKA (reference sequence). The V and J ends lost 2 bases and 4 bases respectively, with 2 bases between them. This CDR3 reads CSARFNEKLFF. As DNA, the CDR3 is TGCAGTGCTAGATTTAATGAAAAACTGTTTTTT.